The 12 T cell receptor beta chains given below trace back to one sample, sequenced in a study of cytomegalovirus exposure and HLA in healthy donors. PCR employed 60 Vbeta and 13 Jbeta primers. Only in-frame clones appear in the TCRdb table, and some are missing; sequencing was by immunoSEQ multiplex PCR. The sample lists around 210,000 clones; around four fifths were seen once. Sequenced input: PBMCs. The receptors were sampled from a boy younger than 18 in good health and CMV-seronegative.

The CDR3 DNA is TGCAGCGTTGGGCAGGGGGCATCCGATAGCAATCAGCCCCAGCATTTT. Encoded protein: CSVGQGASDSNQPQHF. The chain carries TRBV29-1 and TRBJ1-5; 8 nucleotides line up with TRBD1. V trimming: 4 bases; J trimming: 0 bases; junction bases outside the gene matches: 8. The CDR3 sequence is 16 residues long. The germline gives CDR1 SQVTM, CDR2 ANQGSEA.

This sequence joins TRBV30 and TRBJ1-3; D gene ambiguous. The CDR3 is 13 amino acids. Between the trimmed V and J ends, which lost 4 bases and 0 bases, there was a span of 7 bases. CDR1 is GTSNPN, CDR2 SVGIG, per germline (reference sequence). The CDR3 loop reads CAWNRFSGNTIYF. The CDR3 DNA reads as TGTGCCTGGAATCGGTTCTCTGGAAACACCATATATTTT.

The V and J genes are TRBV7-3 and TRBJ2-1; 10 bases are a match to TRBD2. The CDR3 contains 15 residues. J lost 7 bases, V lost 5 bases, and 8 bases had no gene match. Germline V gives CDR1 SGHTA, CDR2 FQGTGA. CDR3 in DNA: TGTGCCAGCAGCCCCCCAGCGGGGGGGCATAATGAGCAGTTCTTC. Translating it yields CASSPPAGGHNEQFF. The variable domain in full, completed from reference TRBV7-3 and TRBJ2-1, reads GAGVSQTPSNKVTEKGKYVELRCDPISGHTALYWYRQSLGQGPEFLIYFQGTGAADDSGLPNDRFFAVRPEGSVSTLKIQRTERGDSAVYLCASSPPAGGHNEQFFGPGTRLTVL.

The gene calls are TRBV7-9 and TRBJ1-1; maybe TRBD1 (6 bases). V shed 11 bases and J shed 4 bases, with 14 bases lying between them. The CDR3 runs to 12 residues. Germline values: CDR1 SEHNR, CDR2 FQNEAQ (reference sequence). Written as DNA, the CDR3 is TGTGCCGGCCTAACAGGGACCACTGAAGCTTTCTTT. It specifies CAGLTGTTEAFF.

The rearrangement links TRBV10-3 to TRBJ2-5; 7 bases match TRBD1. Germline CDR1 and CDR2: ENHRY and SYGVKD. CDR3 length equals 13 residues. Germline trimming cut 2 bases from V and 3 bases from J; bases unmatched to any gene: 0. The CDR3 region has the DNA TGTGCCATCAGTGAGGGGACAGAAGAGACCCAGTACTTC. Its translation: CAISEGTEETQYF.

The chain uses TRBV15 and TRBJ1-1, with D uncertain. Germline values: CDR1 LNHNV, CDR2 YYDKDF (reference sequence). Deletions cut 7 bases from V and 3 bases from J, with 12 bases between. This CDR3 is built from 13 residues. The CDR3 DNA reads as TGTGCCACCACAAACTACGACGACACTGAAGCTTTCTTT. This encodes CATTNYDDTEAFF.

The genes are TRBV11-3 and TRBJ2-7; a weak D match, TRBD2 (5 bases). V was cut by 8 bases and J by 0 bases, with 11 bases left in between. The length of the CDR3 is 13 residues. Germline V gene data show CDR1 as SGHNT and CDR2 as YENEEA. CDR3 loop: CASLGENSYEQYF. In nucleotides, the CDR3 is TGTGCCAGCTTGGGAGAGAACTCCTACGAGCAGTACTTC.

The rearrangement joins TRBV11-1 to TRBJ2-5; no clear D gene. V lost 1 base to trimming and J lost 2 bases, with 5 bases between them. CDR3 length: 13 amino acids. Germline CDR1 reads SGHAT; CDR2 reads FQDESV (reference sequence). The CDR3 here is CASSLGLQETQYF. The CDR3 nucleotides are TGTGCCAGCAGCTTAGGACTGCAAGAGACCCAGTACTTC. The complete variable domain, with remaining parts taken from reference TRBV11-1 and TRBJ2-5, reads EAEVAQSPRYKITEKSQAVAFWCDPISGHATLYWYRQILGQGPELLVQFQDESVVDDSQLPKDRFSAERLKGVDSTLKIQPAELGDSAMYLCASSLGLQETQYFGPGTRLLVL.

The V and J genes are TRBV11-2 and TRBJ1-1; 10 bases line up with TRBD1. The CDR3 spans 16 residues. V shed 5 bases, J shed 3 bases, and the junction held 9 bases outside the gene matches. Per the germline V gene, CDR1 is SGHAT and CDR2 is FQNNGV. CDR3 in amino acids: CASSNTRQGAYTEAFF. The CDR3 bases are TGTGCCAGCAGCAACACGCGACAGGGGGCGTACACTGAAGCTTTCTTT.

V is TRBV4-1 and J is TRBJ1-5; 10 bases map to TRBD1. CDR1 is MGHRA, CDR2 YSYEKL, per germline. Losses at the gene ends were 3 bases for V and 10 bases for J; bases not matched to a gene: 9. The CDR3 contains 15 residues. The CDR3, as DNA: TGCGCCAGCAGCCAGGGGACAGGGGCCCTTCCTCCCCAGCATTTT. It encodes CASSQGTGALPPQHF.

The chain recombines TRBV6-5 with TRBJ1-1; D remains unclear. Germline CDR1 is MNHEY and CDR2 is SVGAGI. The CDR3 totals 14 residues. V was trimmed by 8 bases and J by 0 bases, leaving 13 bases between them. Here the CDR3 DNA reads TGTGCCAGCGCGTTGACACAAATGAACACTGAAGCTTTCTTT. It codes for CASALTQMNTEAFF.

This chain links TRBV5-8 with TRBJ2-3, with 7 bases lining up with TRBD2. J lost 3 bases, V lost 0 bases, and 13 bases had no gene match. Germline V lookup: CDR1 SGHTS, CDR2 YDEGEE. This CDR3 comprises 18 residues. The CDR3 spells CASSLGYGGGSLTDTQYF. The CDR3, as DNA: TGTGCCAGCAGCTTGGGATATGGGGGAGGGTCTCTGACAGATACGCAGTATTTT.